Listed here are 18 T cell receptor beta chains from one sample, sequenced in a study of T cells in Graves' hyperthyroidism and ophthalmopathy. There were TCR beta CDR3 regions amplified from RNA transcripts. TCR CDR3 underwent first-round RT-PCR with the HTBI primer set. One entry per CDR3 protein results from TCRdb running MiXCR on the multiplex PCR reads. Of some 420,000 distinct CDR3 sequences in the sample, about 13% were seen once. The material sequenced was blood. The receptors here all came from a woman aged 18-29 years with Graves' hyperthyroidism.

This clonotype was detected many times. The chain is built from TRBV28 and TRBJ1-1; the D gene is possibly TRBD1 (5 bases). In germline, CDR1 is MDHEN, CDR2 SYDVKM. The CDR3 totals 12 residues. Trimming cost V 11 bases and J 2 bases, with 12 bases left between them. In DNA, the CDR3 is TGTGCCGGGGGGGGACTTAACACTGAAGCTTTCTTT. Translation gives CAGGGLNTEAFF.

This clonotype was detected many times. The V gene is TRBV28, the J gene TRBJ2-7, with 7 bases identical to TRBD2. The CDR3 is made up of 17 amino acids. Germline assignment: CDR1 MDHEN and CDR2 SYDVKM. The V segment lost 4 bases and the J segment 2 bases; nucleotides outside the gene matches: 14. CDR3 sequence reads: CASSSSLVGGIAYEQYF. For the CDR3, the DNA is TGTGCCAGCAGTTCTTCCCTTGTGGGAGGGATCGCCTACGAGCAGTACTTC.

The chain combines TRBV27 with TRBJ2-7; no firm D call. Trimming stripped 2 bases from V and 0 bases from J, with 5 bases between. The germline gives CDR1 MNHEY, CDR2 SMNVEV (reference sequence). This CDR3 is built from 13 residues. This CDR3 is CASSLKISYEQYF. The CDR3 DNA follows: TGTGCCAGCAGTTTAAAAATCTCCTACGAGCAGTACTTC.

This clonotype was counted many times. The chain joins TRBV7-9 to TRBJ1-1; perhaps TRBD1 as D (5 bases). The CDR3 is made up of 14 amino acids. Trimming removed 1 base from V and 3 bases from J, with 9 bases in between. Germline CDR1 and CDR2: SEHNR and FQNEAQ (reference sequence). The CDR3 region is CASSLVVGDTEAFF. In DNA form, the CDR3 reads TGTGCCAGCAGCTTAGTAGTGGGGGACACTGAAGCTTTCTTT.

This clonotype was observed a handful of times. The V call is TRBV18, the J call TRBJ2-7, with 7 bases lining up with TRBD2. J lost 7 bases, V lost 0 bases, and 12 bases had no gene match. The V gene's germline CDR1 is KGHSH and CDR2 LQKENI. This CDR3 has 16 residues. CDR3 protein: CASSPPSSGSRGEQYF. The CDR3 coding sequence is TGTGCCAGCTCACCACCGAGTAGCGGGTCGAGAGGAGAGCAGTACTTC.

This clonotype was seen ten or more times. The rearrangement joins TRBV28 to TRBJ2-7; D is perhaps TRBD1 (6 bases). Germline V gene data show CDR1 as MDHEN and CDR2 as SYDVKM. There are 14 residues in the CDR3. The germline V and J ends were trimmed by 6 bases and 0 bases, with 12 bases remaining between them. The CDR3 loop reads CASRTGRTSYEQYF. In DNA, the CDR3 is TGTGCCAGCAGGACAGGCCGAACCTCCTACGAGCAGTACTTC.

This clonotype was picked up many times. The chain uses TRBV6-5 and TRBJ1-1, with a weak D call TRBD1 (6 bases). Germline CDR1 MNHEY, CDR2 SVGAGI. Trimming stripped 2 bases from V and 2 bases from J, with 12 bases between. The CDR3 contains 15 residues. CDR3 in amino acids: CASSYPGQGNTEAFF. CDR3 bases: TGTGCCAGCAGTTACCCGGGACAAGGTAACACTGAAGCTTTCTTT.

To note about this clonotype: A much larger clone differs by one base, so this may be a read error. V is TRBV5-1 and J is TRBJ1-2; D unclear. Germline CDR1 SGHRS, CDR2 YFSETQ. This CDR3 comprises 16 residues. The CDR3 reads CASSLEPTGSGNGHTF. The DNA for the CDR3 is TGCGCCAGCAGCTTGGAACCTACGGGGAGTGGAAATGGCCACACCTTC.

V gene TRBV10-2 combines with J gene TRBJ1-1; D unresolved. CDR3 size: 17 residues. Germline assignment: CDR1 WSHSY and CDR2 SAAADI. Trimming pared 3 bases from V and 0 bases from J, leaving 17 bases between. CDR3 in amino acids: CASSDSPPGSMNTEAFF. The CDR3 region has the DNA TGCGCCAGCAGTGATTCACCCCCAGGTTCAATGAACACTGAAGCTTTCTTT.

About this clonotype itself: This may be a read error, as it is one base from a much larger clone. The J gene is TRBJ2-1, the V gene TRBV12-5, with D possibly being TRBD2 (6 bases). Germline V CDR1 and CDR2: LGHNT, FRNRAP. This CDR3 has 17 amino acids. This chain's CDR3 is CASGSFDREISYNERFF. The CDR3 coding sequence is TGTGCTAGTGGTTCCTTCGACCGGGAGATCTCCTACAATGAGCGGTTCTTC. The full variable domain, in which reference TRBV12-5 and TRBJ2-1 provide the parts outside the CDR3, is DARVTQTPRHKVTEMGQEVTMRCQPILGHNTVFWYRQTMMQGLELLAYFRNRAPLDDSGMPKDRFSAEMPDATLATLKIQPSEPRDSAVYFCASGSFDREISYNERFFGPGTRLTVL.

In this sample, this clonotype turned up many times. The chain employs TRBV30 and TRBJ2-1, with D perhaps matching TRBD1 (6 bases). Per germline, CDR1 GTSNPN and CDR2 SVGIG (reference sequence). The CDR3 has 14 residues. The germline V and J ends were trimmed by 3 bases and 5 bases, with 14 bases remaining between them. The CDR3 loop reads CAWSWAGTNNEQFF. CDR3 sequence (DNA): TGTGCCTGGAGCTGGGCAGGGACAAACAATGAGCAGTTCTTC. The entire variable domain, with the rest obtained from reference TRBV30 and TRBJ2-1, is as follows: SQTIHQWPATLVQPVGSPLSLECTVEGTSNPNLYWYRQAAGRGLQLLFYSVGIGQISSEVPQNLSASRPQDRQFILSSKKLLLSDSGFYLCAWSWAGTNNEQFFGPGTRLTVL.

This clonotype came up many times. The chain is built from TRBV11-2 and TRBJ2-7; D remains unclear. Germline V gene lookup returns CDR1 SGHAT and CDR2 FQNNGV. The germline V and J ends were trimmed by 1 base and 2 bases, with 12 bases remaining between them. The CDR3 consists of 15 residues. Here the CDR3 reads CASSLGFRAAYEQYF. In nucleotides, the CDR3 is TGTGCCAGCAGCTTAGGATTTCGGGCCGCCTACGAGCAGTACTTC.

This clonotype occurred many times. The V gene is TRBV6-6, the J gene TRBJ1-2, with TRBD1 matching over 8 bases. The junction had 7 bases not matched to a gene; V was cut back by 2 bases and J by 8 bases. The germline CDR1 and CDR2 sequences are MNHNY and SVGAGI (reference sequence). This CDR3 contains 14 residues. CDR3 in DNA: TGTGCCAGCAGTTACGATCAGGGGGCGTGGGGCTACACCTTC. Protein: CASSYDQGAWGYTF.

This clonotype was picked up many times. The J gene is TRBJ2-7, the V gene TRBV11-2, with a tentative D call TRBD2 (6 bases). Trimming removed 1 base at V and 6 bases at J, with 10 bases between. The CDR3 is 13 amino acids. CDR1 SGHAT and CDR2 FQNNGV come from the germline V gene. For the CDR3, the DNA is TGTGCCAGCAGCTTAGGGTTCGGGGGCGAGCAGTACTTC. As protein: CASSLGFGGEQYF.

This clonotype has at least ten counts. This chain joins TRBV27 and TRBJ2-7; possible D gene TRBD1, 6 bases. V was trimmed by 5 bases and J by 3 bases, leaving 11 bases between them. The CDR3 is 13 residues long. Germline values: CDR1 MNHEY, CDR2 SMNVEV (reference sequence). CDR3 DNA: TGTGCCAGCAGTGAACGAGGGGGCTACGAGCAGTACTTC. Its translation is CASSERGGYEQYF.

This clonotype was seen ten or more times. The chain carries TRBV6-6 and TRBJ2-1; D remains unclear. V lost 0 bases to trimming and J lost 0 bases, with 21 bases between them. Looked up from germline, CDR1 is MNHNY and CDR2 is SVGAGI (reference sequence). The CDR3 is made up of 20 amino acids. In nucleotides, the CDR3 is TGTGCCAGCAGTTACTCTCTCACGATTGCCGGCGCCGGCTCCTACAATGAGCAGTTCTTC. Protein: CASSYSLTIAGAGSYNEQFF.

This clonotype was detected many times. The rearrangement joins TRBV6-5 to TRBJ1-2; D not certain. This CDR3 has 13 residues. Trimming stripped 2 bases from V and 2 bases from J, with 6 bases between. Germline V CDR1 and CDR2: MNHEY, SVGAGI. The CDR3, as DNA: TGTGCCAGCAGTTACGGGCAGAACTATGGCTACACCTTC. Its protein is CASSYGQNYGYTF.

This clonotype was counted only a few times. This chain connects TRBV5-4 to TRBJ2-5; D may be TRBD2 (5 bases). The germline gives CDR1 SGHNT, CDR2 YYREEE (reference sequence). There are 13 residues in the CDR3. The germline V and J ends were trimmed by 2 bases and 5 bases, with 10 bases remaining between them. The CDR3 bases are TGTGCCAGCAGCTTCGGGGAAGGGGAGACCCAGTACTTC. It is translated as CASSFGEGETQYF.